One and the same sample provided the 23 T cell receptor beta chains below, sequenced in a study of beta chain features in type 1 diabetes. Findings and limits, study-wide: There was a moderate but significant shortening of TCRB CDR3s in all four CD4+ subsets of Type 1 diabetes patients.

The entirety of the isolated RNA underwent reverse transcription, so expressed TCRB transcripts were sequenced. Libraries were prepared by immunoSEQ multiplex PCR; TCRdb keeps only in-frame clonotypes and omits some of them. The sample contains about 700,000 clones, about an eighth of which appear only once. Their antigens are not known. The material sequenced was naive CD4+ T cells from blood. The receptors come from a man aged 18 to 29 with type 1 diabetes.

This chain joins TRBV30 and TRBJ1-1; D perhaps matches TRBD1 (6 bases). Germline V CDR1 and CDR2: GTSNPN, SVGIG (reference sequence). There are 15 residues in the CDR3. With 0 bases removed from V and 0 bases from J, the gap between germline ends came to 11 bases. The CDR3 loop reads CAWSVQGSLNTEAFF. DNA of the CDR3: TGTGCCTGGAGTGTACAGGGCAGCTTGAACACTGAAGCTTTCTTT.

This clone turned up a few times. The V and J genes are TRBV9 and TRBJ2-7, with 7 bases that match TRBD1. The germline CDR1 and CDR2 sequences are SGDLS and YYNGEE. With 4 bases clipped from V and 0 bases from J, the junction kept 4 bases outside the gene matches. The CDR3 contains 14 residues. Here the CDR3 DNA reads TGTGCCAGCAGCTCTGGGACAGCCTCCTACGAGCAGTACTTC. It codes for CASSSGTASYEQYF.

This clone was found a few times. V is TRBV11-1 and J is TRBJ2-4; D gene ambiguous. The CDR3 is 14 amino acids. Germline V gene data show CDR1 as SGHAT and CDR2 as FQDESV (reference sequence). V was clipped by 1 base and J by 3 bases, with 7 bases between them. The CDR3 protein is CASSLGQYKNIQYF. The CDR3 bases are TGTGCCAGCAGCTTAGGGCAATACAAAAACATTCAGTACTTC.

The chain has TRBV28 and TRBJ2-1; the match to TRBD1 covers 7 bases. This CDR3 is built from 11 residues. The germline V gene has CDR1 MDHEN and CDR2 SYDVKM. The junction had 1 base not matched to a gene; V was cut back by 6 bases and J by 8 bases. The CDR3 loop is CASSQGDEQFF. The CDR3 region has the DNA TGTGCCAGCAGCCAGGGGGATGAGCAGTTCTTC.

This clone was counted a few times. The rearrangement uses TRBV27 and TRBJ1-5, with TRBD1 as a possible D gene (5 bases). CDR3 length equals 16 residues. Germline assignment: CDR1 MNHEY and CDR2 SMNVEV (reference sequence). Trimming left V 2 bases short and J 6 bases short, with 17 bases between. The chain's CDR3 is CASSLMGRQMAQPQHF. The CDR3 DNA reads TGTGCCAGCAGTTTAATGGGGCGACAGATGGCTCAGCCCCAGCATTTT.

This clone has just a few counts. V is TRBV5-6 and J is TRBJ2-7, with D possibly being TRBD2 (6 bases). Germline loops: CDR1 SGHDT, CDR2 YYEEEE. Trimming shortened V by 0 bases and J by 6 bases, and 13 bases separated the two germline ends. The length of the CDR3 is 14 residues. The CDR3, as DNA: TGTGCCAGCAGCTTGGTTCAGGGACTGGGCGAGCAGTACTTC. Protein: CASSLVQGLGEQYF. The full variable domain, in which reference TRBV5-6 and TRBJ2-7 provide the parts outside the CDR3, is DAGVTQSPTHLIKTRGQQVTLRCSPKSGHDTVSWYQQALGQGPQFIFQYYEEEERQRGNFPDRFSGHQFPNYSSELNVNALLLGDSALYLCASSLVQGLGEQYFGPGTRLTVT.

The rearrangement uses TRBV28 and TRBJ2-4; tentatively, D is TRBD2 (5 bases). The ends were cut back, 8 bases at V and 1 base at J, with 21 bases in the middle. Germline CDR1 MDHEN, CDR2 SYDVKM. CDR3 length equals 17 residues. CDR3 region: CASALAGNLGAKNIQYF. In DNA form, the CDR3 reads TGTGCCAGCGCCCTCGCCGGGAACCTGGGGGCCAAAAACATTCAGTACTTC.

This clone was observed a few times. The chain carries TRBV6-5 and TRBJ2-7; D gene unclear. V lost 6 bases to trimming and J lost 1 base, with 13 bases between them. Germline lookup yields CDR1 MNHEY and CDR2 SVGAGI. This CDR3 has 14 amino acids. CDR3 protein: CASSPRTDSYEQYF. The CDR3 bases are TGTGCCAGCAGCCCTCGGACGGATTCCTACGAGCAGTACTTC.

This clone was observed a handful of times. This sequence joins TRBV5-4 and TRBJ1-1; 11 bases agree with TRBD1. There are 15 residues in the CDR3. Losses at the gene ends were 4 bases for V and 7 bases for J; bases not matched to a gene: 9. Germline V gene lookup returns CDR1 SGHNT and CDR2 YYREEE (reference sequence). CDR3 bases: TGTGCCAGCAGCCCGGGACAGGGGGTAAACTTTGAAGCTTTCTTT. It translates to CASSPGQGVNFEAFF.

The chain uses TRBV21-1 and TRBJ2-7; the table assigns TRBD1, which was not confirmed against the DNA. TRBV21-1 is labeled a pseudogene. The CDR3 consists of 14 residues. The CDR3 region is CASSAQGVLYEQYF. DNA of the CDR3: TGTGCCAGCAGCGCCCAGGGGGTCCTCTACGAGCAGTACTTC.

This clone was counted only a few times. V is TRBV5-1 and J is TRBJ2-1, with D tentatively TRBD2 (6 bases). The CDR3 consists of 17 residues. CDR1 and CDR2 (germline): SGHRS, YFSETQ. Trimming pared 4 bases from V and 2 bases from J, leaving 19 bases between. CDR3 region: CASSPGSVAGTYNEQFF. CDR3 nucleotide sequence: TGCGCCAGCAGCCCGGGGTCGGTGGCGGGGACCTACAATGAGCAGTTCTTC.

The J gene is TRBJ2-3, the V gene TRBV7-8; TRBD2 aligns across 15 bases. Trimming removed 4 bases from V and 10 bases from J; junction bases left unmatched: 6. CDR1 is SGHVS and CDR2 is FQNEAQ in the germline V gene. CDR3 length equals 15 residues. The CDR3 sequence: CASSWGLAGGPPQYF. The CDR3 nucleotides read TGTGCCAGCAGCTGGGGACTAGCGGGGGGCCCGCCGCAGTATTTT.

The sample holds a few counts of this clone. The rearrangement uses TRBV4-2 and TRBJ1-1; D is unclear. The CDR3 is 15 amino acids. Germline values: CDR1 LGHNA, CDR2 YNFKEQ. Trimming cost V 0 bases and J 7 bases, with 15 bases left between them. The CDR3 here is CASSQDGASKFEAFF. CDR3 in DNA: TGTGCCAGCAGCCAAGATGGAGCGAGCAAGTTTGAAGCTTTCTTT.

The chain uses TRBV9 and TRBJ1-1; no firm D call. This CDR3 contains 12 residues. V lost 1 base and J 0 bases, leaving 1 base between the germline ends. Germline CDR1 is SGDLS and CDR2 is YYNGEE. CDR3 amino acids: CASSVLNTEAFF. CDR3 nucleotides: TGTGCCAGCAGCGTATTGAACACTGAAGCTTTCTTT. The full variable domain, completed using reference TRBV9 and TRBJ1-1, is DSGVTQTPKHLITATGQRVTLRCSPRSGDLSVYWYQQSLDQGLQFLIQYYNGEERAKGNILERFSAQQFPDLHSELNLSSLELGDSALYFCASSVLNTEAFFGQGTRLTVV.

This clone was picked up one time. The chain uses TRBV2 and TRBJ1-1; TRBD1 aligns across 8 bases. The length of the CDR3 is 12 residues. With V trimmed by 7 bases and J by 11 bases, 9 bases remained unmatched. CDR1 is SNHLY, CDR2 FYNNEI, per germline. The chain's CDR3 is CASMGTGGLAFF. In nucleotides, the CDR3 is TGTGCCAGCATGGGGACAGGAGGCCTGGCTTTCTTT. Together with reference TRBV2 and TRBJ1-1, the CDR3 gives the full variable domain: EPEVTQTPSHQVTQMGQEVILRCVPISNHLYFYWYRQILGQKVEFLVSFYNNEISEKSEIFDDQFSVERPDGSNFTLKIRSTKLEDSAMYFCASMGTGGLAFFGQGTRLTVV.

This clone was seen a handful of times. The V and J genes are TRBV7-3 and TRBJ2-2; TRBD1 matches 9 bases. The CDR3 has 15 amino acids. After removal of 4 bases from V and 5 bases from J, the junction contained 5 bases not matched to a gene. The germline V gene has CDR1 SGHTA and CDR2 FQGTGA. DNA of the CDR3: TGTGCCAGCAGCTCACAGGGGGCGGGGACCGGGGAGCTGTTTTTT. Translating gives CASSSQGAGTGELFF.

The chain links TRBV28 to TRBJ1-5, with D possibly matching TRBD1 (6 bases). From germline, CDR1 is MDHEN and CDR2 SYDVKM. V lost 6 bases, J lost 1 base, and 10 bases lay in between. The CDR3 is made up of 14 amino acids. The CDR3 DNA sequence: TGTGCCAGCAGACCAGGGGCGAGCAATCAGCCCCAGCATTTT. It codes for CASRPGASNQPQHF.

The CDR3 nucleotides read TGTGCCAGCAGCGTAGGCCCAGCGACCTCCTACAATGAGCAGTTCTTC. Amino acids: CASSVGPATSYNEQFF. The chain couples TRBV9 to TRBJ2-1, with no clear D. The CDR3 has 16 amino acids. The germline gives CDR1 SGDLS, CDR2 YYNGEE. Trimming shortened V by 0 bases and J by 0 bases, and 10 bases separated the two germline ends.

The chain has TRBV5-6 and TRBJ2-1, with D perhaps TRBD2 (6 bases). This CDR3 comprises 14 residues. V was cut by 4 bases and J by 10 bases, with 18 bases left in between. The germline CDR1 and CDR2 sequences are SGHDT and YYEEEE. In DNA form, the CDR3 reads TGTGCCAGCAGCCTCCGCCGCGGGGTGAGGGAGCAGTTCTTC. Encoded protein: CASSLRRGVREQFF.

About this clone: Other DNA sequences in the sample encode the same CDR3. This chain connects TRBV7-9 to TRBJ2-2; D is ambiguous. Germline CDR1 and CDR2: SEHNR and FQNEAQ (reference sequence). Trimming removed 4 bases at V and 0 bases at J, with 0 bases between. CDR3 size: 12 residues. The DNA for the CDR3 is TGTGCCAGCAGCTCGAACACCGGGGAGCTGTTTTTT. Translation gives CASSSNTGELFF.

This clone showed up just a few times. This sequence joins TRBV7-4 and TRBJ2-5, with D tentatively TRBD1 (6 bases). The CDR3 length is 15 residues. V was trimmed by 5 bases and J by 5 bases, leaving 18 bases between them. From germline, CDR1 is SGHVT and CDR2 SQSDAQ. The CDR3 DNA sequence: TGTGCCAGCAGCCTGTGGGACAACGCCGTTGAGACCCAGTACTTC. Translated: CASSLWDNAVETQYF.

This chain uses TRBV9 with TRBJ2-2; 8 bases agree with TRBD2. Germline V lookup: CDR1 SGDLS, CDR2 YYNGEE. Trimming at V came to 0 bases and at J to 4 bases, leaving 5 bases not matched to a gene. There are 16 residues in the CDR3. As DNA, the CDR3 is TGTGCCAGCAGCGTAGAAGCGGGGGACCTCACCGGGGAGCTGTTTTTT. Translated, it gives CASSVEAGDLTGELFF.

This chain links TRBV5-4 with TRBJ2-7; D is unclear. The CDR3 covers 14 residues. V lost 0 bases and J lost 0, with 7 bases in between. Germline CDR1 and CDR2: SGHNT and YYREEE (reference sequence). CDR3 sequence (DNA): TGTGCCAGCAGCTTGGATATTACCTCCTACGAGCAGTACTTC. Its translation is CASSLDITSYEQYF.